These T cell receptor beta chains were read from a single sample in a study of blood T cell repertoires in COVID-19. Sequencing was performed with immunoSEQ multiplex PCR; in TCRdb, only in-frame clones are kept and a portion is missing. Of over 100,000 clones listed, roughly four fifths are singletons. Sequenced input: peripheral blood. All receptors derive from a woman older than 75 with active or convalescent COVID-19. Both conserved end residues are part of each CDR3. D genes are given only for firm matches. Clone size is shown for a subset of rows, as once, few, many or a class of expanded clone.

V	length	J	D	size	DNA	CDR3
TRBV27	17	TRBJ2-5	-	-	TGTGCCAGCAGTTCTTTTCGATACGGGCAGGGCCAAGAGACCCAGTACTTC	CASSSFRYGQGQETQYF
TRBV19	15	TRBJ2-7	-	-	TGTGCCAGTAGTATTACTAAATTGACTAGTCACGAGCAGTACTTC	CASSITKLTSHEQYF
TRBV6-1	16	TRBJ1-4	TRBD1	-	TGTGCCAGCAGTGAACGTTTTGGGACAGGGAGTGAAAAACTGTTTTTT	CASSERFGTGSEKLFF
TRBV5-1	16	TRBJ2-1	TRBD2	-	TGCGCCAGCAGCCCCGGACTAGCGGGGGGGCATCATGAGCAGTTCTTC	CASSPGLAGGHHEQFF
TRBV11-2	16	TRBJ2-1	TRBD2	-	TGTGCCAGCAGCCGAGGCGGGGGAAGGATTTACAATGAGCAGTTCTTC	CASSRGGGRIYNEQFF
TRBV3-1/TRBV3-2	15	TRBJ1-4	-	-	TGTGCCAGCAGCCAAGCCTGTTGTGCTAATGAAAAACTGTTTTTT	CASSQACCANEKLFF
TRBV5-1	15	TRBJ1-2	TRBD1	few	TGCGCCAGCAGCTGGGGACAGGGGGCTAACTATGGCTACACCTTC	CASSWGQGANYGYTF
TRBV2	12	TRBJ2-7	-	-	TGTGCCAGCCGTCGGACAACCTACGAGCAGTACTTC	CASRRTTYEQYF
TRBV28	15	TRBJ2-1	-	-	TGTGCCAGCAGTTTATCGGGGAGCTCCTACAATGAGCAGTTCTTC	CASSLSGSSYNEQFF
TRBV4-3	15	TRBJ2-1	TRBD2	-	TGCGCCAGCAGCCAAGAGGGACTAGTTTACGATGAGCAGTTCTTC	CASSQEGLVYDEQFF